This T cell receptor beta chain is from a study of blood T cell repertoires in COVID-19. Original methodology: Cell counts per sample came from amplifying reference gene primers. Generated by immunoSEQ multiplex PCR, the TCRdb table keeps only in-frame clones and is missing some. V and J calls and clone size follow that table, whereas D and trimming were derived from the DNA. Altogether some 150,000 clones are present, 84% being singletons, with the ten largest covering 5.8%. V lost 1 base, J lost 6 bases, and 8 bases stayed unmatched. The CDR3 loop spans 16 amino acids. The germline V gene encodes CDR1 SGHTA and CDR2 FQGNSA.

This chain uses TRBV7-2 with TRBJ2-1; 8 positions match TRBD2. This clonotype was obtained from a woman between 45 and 65 years old who had been exposed to COVID-19. Sequencing was carried out using PBMCs or T cells enriched from blood (not recorded which). The CDR3 nucleotides read TGTGCCAGCAGCTTAGGTCGTCTAGCGGGTCCCAATGAGCAGTTCTTC. This sequence encodes CASSLGRLAGPNEQFF.